The 14 T cell receptor beta chains given below trace back to one sample, sequenced in a study of cytotoxic CD8 clonotypes in ibrutinib-treated CLL. Method: immunoSEQ multiplex PCR; TCRdb's copy keeps in-frame clones and lacks some. The data hold roughly 56,000 clones, with about 72% observed a single time. The source material was PBMCs, sampled after 12 months of ibrutinib treatment. All receptors derive from a human donor with chronic lymphocytic leukemia.

This clone was picked up a small number of times. The gene calls are TRBV5-4 and TRBJ2-5; TRBD2 agrees at 7 bases. The germline gives CDR1 SGHNT, CDR2 YYREEE (reference sequence). J was trimmed by 5 bases and V by 2 bases; bases with no gene match: 9. This CDR3 is 15 amino acids long. CDR3 residues: CASSFPSGGAETQYF. In DNA form, the CDR3 reads TGTGCCAGCAGCTTTCCTAGCGGAGGGGCGGAGACCCAGTACTTC. Based on the CDR3 plus reference TRBV5-4 and TRBJ2-5, the full variable domain is ETGVTQSPTHLIKTRGQQVTLRCSSQSGHNTVSWYQQALGQGPQFIFQYYREEENGRGNFPPRFSGLQFPNYSSELNVNALELDDSALYLCASSFPSGGAETQYFGPGTRLLVL.

J is TRBJ1-1 and V is TRBV28; D may be TRBD1 (5 bases). Deletions cut 8 bases from V and 0 bases from J, with 13 bases between. Germline-derived CDR1 and CDR2 are MDHEN and SYDVKM. The CDR3 runs to 14 residues. CDR3 sequence (DNA): TGTGCCAGCCGTGGGGGAACCATGAACACTGAAGCTTTCTTT. Its protein product is CASRGGTMNTEAFF.

Comment on this clone: Other DNA sequences in the sample encode the same CDR3. V and J are TRBV28 and TRBJ2-3, with D hard to call. The CDR3 extends over 11 amino acids. Trimming cost V 5 bases and J 2 bases, with 2 bases left between them. CDR1 and CDR2 (germline): MDHEN, SYDVKM. The CDR3 sequence is CASSLTDTQYF. CDR3 nucleotide sequence: TGTGCCAGCAGTCTCACAGATACGCAGTATTTT. Full variable domain (missing parts from reference TRBV28 and TRBJ2-3): DVKVTQSSRYLVKRTGEKVFLECVQDMDHENMFWYRQDPGLGLRLIYFSYDVKMKEKGDIPEGYSVSREKKERFSLILESASTNQTSMYLCASSLTDTQYFGPGTRLTVL.

This clone was found a few times. The chain combines TRBV6-1 with TRBJ1-5, with TRBD1 matching over 9 bases. Germline CDR1 reads MNHNS; CDR2 reads SASEGT. This CDR3 is 15 amino acids long. The junction had 8 bases not matched to a gene; V was cut back by 4 bases and J by 7 bases. Here the CDR3 reads CASSVGTGWWQPQHF. The CDR3 DNA is TGTGCCAGCAGTGTAGGGACAGGGTGGTGGCAGCCCCAGCATTTT.

This chain uses TRBV7-2 with TRBJ2-7; a weak D match, TRBD2 (5 bases). Trimming shortened V by 4 bases and J by 2 bases, and 24 bases separated the two germline ends. Germline assignment: CDR1 SGHTA and CDR2 FQGNSA. This CDR3 is 18 amino acids long. Here the CDR3 DNA reads TGTGCCAGCAGCTCCCTCGGTCGGGTGGGAGTCTCGACCTACGAGCAGTACTTC. Its translation: CASSSLGRVGVSTYEQYF.

The rearrangement uses TRBV11-3 and TRBJ2-7; D might be TRBD2 (6 bases). This CDR3 region has 15 residues. Trimming removed 5 bases from V and 5 bases from J, with 19 bases in between. Looked up from germline, CDR1 is SGHNT and CDR2 is YENEEA. As DNA, the CDR3 is TGTGCCAGCAGCCCCGGCCCACGCGGGGCTCACGAGCAGTACTTC. Its protein is CASSPGPRGAHEQYF.

This clone was observed a few times. The chain has TRBV7-9 and TRBJ2-7; D is unclear. V shed 5 bases and J shed 6 bases, with 20 bases lying between them. Germline assignment: CDR1 SEHNR and CDR2 FQNEAQ (reference sequence). The CDR3 consists of 15 residues. The CDR3 nucleotides are TGTGCCAGCAGCCCCCCGGCTGTTTGGGCAAGCGAGCAGTACTTC. Its translation: CASSPPAVWASEQYF.

This chain joins TRBV10-2 and TRBJ2-1, with 13 positions matching TRBD2. With 6 bases clipped from V and 7 bases from J, the junction kept 6 bases outside the gene matches. The CDR3 contains 15 residues. Germline-derived CDR1 and CDR2 are WSHSY and SAAADI. The DNA for the CDR3 is TGCGCCAGCAGCTTACTAGCGGGAGGGGTAAATGAGCAGTTCTTC. As protein: CASSLLAGGVNEQFF.

The gene calls are TRBV9 and TRBJ2-7; 12 nucleotides line up with TRBD2. Germline V gene lookup returns CDR1 SGDLS and CDR2 YYNGEE. V was pared by 0 bases and J by 9 bases, with 4 bases of the junction left unmatched. The CDR3 runs to 14 residues. CDR3 coding DNA: TGTGCCAGCAGCGTAGCACTAGCGGGAGGCCCGCAGTACTTC. The encoded protein is CASSVALAGGPQYF.

This clone was observed a single time. This chain joins TRBV5-1 and TRBJ1-2, with D maybe TRBD1 (5 bases). The CDR3 loop spans 13 amino acids. V lost 0 bases to trimming and J lost 6 bases, with 9 bases between them. Germline assignment: CDR1 SGHRS and CDR2 YFSETQ. The CDR3 sequence: CASSLVGGNGYTF. The CDR3 DNA follows: TGCGCCAGCAGCTTGGTGGGGGGAAATGGCTACACCTTC.

The V and J genes are TRBV6-1 and TRBJ2-3, with D uncertain. This CDR3 is 13 amino acids long. Deletions cut 3 bases from V and 2 bases from J, with 6 bases between. Germline CDR1 reads MNHNS; CDR2 reads SASEGT. Here the CDR3 reads CASSELDTDTQYF. Written as DNA, the CDR3 is TGTGCCAGCAGTGAGCTAGACACAGATACGCAGTATTTT.

This rearrangement joins TRBV27 to TRBJ2-5, with D maybe TRBD2 (6 bases). Germline V gene data show CDR1 as MNHEY and CDR2 as SMNVEV (reference sequence). This CDR3 is 12 amino acids long. Trimming stripped 11 bases from V and 4 bases from J, with 14 bases between. The CDR3 reads CASSVGGETQYF. CDR3 sequence (DNA): TGTGCCTCCTCGGTGGGGGGAGAGACCCAGTACTTC.

This clone showed up just once. The J gene is TRBJ2-5, the V gene TRBV19; D unresolved. Trimming removed 3 bases at V and 10 bases at J, with 15 bases between. The germline V gene has CDR1 LNHDA and CDR2 SQIVND (reference sequence). The CDR3 covers 13 residues. The CDR3 nucleotides read TGTGCCAGTAGTATCCCACCGGGTGGGGACCAGTACTTC. It specifies CASSIPPGGDQYF. Drawing the rest from reference TRBV19 and TRBJ2-5, the complete variable domain is DGGITQSPKYLFRKEGQNVTLSCEQNLNHDAMYWYRQDPGQGLRLIYYSQIVNDFQKGDIAEGYSVSREKKESFPLTVTSAQKNPTAFYLCASSIPPGGDQYFGPGTRLLVL.

In its sample, this clone was seen a few times. The chain couples TRBV20-1 to TRBJ2-7; no firm D call. V shed 3 bases and J shed 2 bases, with 5 bases lying between them. This CDR3 spans 11 amino acids. The germline CDR1 and CDR2 sequences are DFQATT and SNEGSKA (reference sequence). The CDR3 sequence: CSARDPYEQYF. The CDR3 DNA sequence: TGCAGTGCTAGGGACCCCTACGAGCAGTACTTC.